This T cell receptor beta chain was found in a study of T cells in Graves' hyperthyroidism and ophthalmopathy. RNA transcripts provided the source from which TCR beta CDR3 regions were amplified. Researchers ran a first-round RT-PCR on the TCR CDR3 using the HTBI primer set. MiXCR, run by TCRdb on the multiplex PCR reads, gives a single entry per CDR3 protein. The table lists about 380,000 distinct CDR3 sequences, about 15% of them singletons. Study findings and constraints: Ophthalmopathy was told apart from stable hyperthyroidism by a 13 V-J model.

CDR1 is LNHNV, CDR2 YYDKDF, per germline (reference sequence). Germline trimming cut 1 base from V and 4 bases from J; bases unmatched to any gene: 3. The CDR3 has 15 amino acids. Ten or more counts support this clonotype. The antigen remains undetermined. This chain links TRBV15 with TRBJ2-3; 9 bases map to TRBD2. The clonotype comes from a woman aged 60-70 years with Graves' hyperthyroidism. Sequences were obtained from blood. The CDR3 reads CATSRVGGRADTQYF. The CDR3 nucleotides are TGTGCCACCAGCAGAGTAGGCGGGAGGGCAGATACGCAGTATTTT.